The 26 T cell receptor beta chains listed next were all sequenced from one sample in a study of blood T cell repertoires in COVID-19. Only in-frame clones appear in the TCRdb table, and some are missing; sequencing was by immunoSEQ multiplex PCR. This table holds about 320,000 clones, 90% to 95% found once. Sample: PBMCs or T cells enriched from blood (not recorded which). The receptor source for this set is a woman in her 30s who had been exposed to COVID-19.

The J gene is TRBJ2-7, the V gene TRBV7-9, with 7 bases that match TRBD2. Per germline, CDR1 SEHNR and CDR2 FQNEAQ (reference sequence). This CDR3 region has 17 residues. With 4 bases clipped from V and 2 bases from J, the junction kept 14 bases outside the gene matches. The CDR3 sequence is CASSSTWAGGGAYEQYF. The CDR3 region has the DNA TGTGCCAGCAGCTCCACTTGGGCTGGGGGGGGAGCCTACGAGCAGTACTTC.

The chain combines TRBV3-1 (or the pseudogene TRBV3-2) with TRBJ2-3; D possibly corresponds to TRBD1 (6 bases). CDR1 and CDR2 from the germline V gene are LGHDT and YNNKEL (reference sequence). The CDR3 length is 15 residues. The V and J ends lost 1 base and 0 bases respectively, with 8 bases between them. CDR3 residues: CASSQGTESTDTQYF. The DNA of the CDR3 is TGTGCCAGCAGCCAAGGGACAGAAAGCACAGATACGCAGTATTTT.

The rearrangement uses TRBV5-4 and TRBJ1-4; D is perhaps TRBD1 (6 bases). This CDR3 has 16 residues. Germline values: CDR1 SGHNT, CDR2 YYREEE (reference sequence). Trimming cost V 2 bases and J 0 bases, with 11 bases left between them. The CDR3 loop is CASSFGQSPTNEKLFF. CDR3 DNA sequence: TGTGCCAGCAGCTTCGGACAGTCGCCAACTAATGAAAAACTGTTTTTT. Complete variable domain (other parts from reference TRBV5-4 and TRBJ1-4): ETGVTQSPTHLIKTRGQQVTLRCSSQSGHNTVSWYQQALGQGPQFIFQYYREEENGRGNFPPRFSGLQFPNYSSELNVNALELDDSALYLCASSFGQSPTNEKLFFGSGTQLSVL.

The rearrangement links TRBV19 to TRBJ2-1; TRBD1 aligns across 7 bases. Germline V lookup: CDR1 LNHDA, CDR2 SQIVND (reference sequence). V shed 6 bases, J shed 6 bases, and the junction held 11 bases outside the gene matches. The CDR3 sequence is 15 residues long. For the CDR3, the DNA is TGTGCCAGTAGCCAATACAGGGGTCGGGGCAATGAGCAGTTCTTC. It specifies CASSQYRGRGNEQFF.

The chain combines TRBV5-1 with TRBJ1-2; 8 positions agree with TRBD1. The CDR3 length is 14 residues. The J segment lost 4 bases and the V segment lost 3 bases, leaving 5 bases of the junction unmatched. Germline values: CDR1 SGHRS, CDR2 YFSETQ. The CDR3 DNA follows: TGCGCCAGCAGCTCAGGACAGGGTAGCTATGGCTACACCTTC. Amino acids: CASSSGQGSYGYTF.

The chain is built from TRBV5-1 and TRBJ2-7; D possibly corresponds to TRBD1 (5 bases). Trimming took 3 bases from V and 6 from J, leaving 10 bases between them. CDR3 length: 12 amino acids. The germline CDR1 and CDR2 sequences are SGHRS and YFSETQ. This chain's CDR3 is CASSSQGFEQYF. The CDR3 DNA follows: TGCGCCAGCAGCTCCCAGGGCTTCGAGCAGTACTTC.

The V gene is TRBV5-1, the J gene TRBJ2-6; D is ambiguous. The CDR3 has 15 amino acids. The V and J ends lost 3 bases and 4 bases respectively, with 11 bases between them. Germline loops: CDR1 SGHRS, CDR2 YFSETQ. CDR3 coding DNA: TGCGCCAGCAGCTCTGAGCTCGGGGGGGCCAACGTCCTGACTTTC. This gives the protein CASSSELGGANVLTF.

This clone is a singleton in its sample. V and J are TRBV6-5 and TRBJ1-3; D not certain. CDR1 and CDR2 (germline): MNHEY, SVGAGI. Trimming removed 0 bases from V and 4 bases from J, with 7 bases in between. This CDR3 contains 14 residues. As DNA, the CDR3 is TGTGCCAGCAGTTACTCATCGTTCGGAAACACCATATATTTT. It codes for CASSYSSFGNTIYF.

The genes are TRBV6-5 and TRBJ2-7, with 11 nucleotides matching TRBD2. J lost 0 bases, V lost 4 bases, and 2 bases had no gene match. This CDR3 comprises 15 residues. Germline CDR1 is MNHEY and CDR2 is SVGAGI. CDR3 coding DNA: TGTGCCAGCAGTTCAACTAGCGGGGGCTCCTACGAGCAGTACTTC. Translated: CASSSTSGGSYEQYF.

The chain couples TRBV5-1 to TRBJ2-5; D is unclear. CDR3 length: 13 residues. Germline V gene data show CDR1 as SGHRS and CDR2 as YFSETQ. Trimming shortened V by 3 bases and J by 1 base, and 7 bases separated the two germline ends. CDR3 protein: CASSSTPQETQYF. DNA for the CDR3: TGCGCCAGCAGCTCTACCCCCCAAGAGACCCAGTACTTC.

The chain links TRBV3-1 (or the pseudogene TRBV3-2) to TRBJ1-2, with D possibly being TRBD1 (6 bases). This CDR3 comprises 15 residues. The V gene lost 4 bases and the J gene lost 0 bases, with 12 bases spanning the gap. CDR1 LGHDT and CDR2 YNNKEL come from the germline V gene (reference sequence). The CDR3 loop is CASSPGQWANYGYTF. For the CDR3, the DNA is TGTGCCAGCAGCCCCGGACAGTGGGCTAACTATGGCTACACCTTC.

V gene TRBV19 combines with J gene TRBJ1-5, with D perhaps matching TRBD1 (5 bases). The CDR3 extends over 15 amino acids. Trimming shortened V by 5 bases and J by 7 bases, and 18 bases separated the two germline ends. Germline V lookup: CDR1 LNHDA, CDR2 SQIVND (reference sequence). The CDR3 DNA follows: TGTGCCAGTAGTCTCTTTGGAAGGGGAGGACAGCCCCAGCATTTT. It is translated as CASSLFGRGGQPQHF.

V and J are TRBV11-2 and TRBJ2-7; 10 nucleotides align to TRBD1. With 5 bases clipped from V and 3 bases from J, the junction kept 7 bases outside the gene matches. The length of the CDR3 is 15 residues. Germline V gives CDR1 SGHAT, CDR2 FQNNGV. DNA for the CDR3: TGTGCCAGCAGCCTGGACAGGGGGTACTTCTACGAGCAGTACTTC. The encoded protein is CASSLDRGYFYEQYF.

This chain links TRBV11-1 with TRBJ1-2; D perhaps matches TRBD1 (5 bases). The CDR3 runs 12 residues. Germline CDR1 and CDR2: SGHAT and FQDESV (reference sequence). V shed 1 base and J shed 6 bases, with 6 bases lying between them. The CDR3 coding sequence is TGTGCCAGCAGCTTAGGCAGGGATGGCTACACCTTC. Its protein product is CASSLGRDGYTF.

V gene TRBV2 combines with J gene TRBJ1-1, with 8 bases that match TRBD1. V was pared by 6 bases and J by 6 bases, with 6 bases of the junction left unmatched. CDR3 size: 13 residues. Germline V gene data show CDR1 as SNHLY and CDR2 as FYNNEI. The CDR3 DNA follows: TGTGCCAGCAGCCAGGGGGCAGGGTCTGAAGCTTTCTTT. Translation: CASSQGAGSEAFF.

The chain joins TRBV30 to TRBJ1-1, with a possible D match to TRBD1 (6 bases). CDR1 is GTSNPN, CDR2 SVGIG, per germline (reference sequence). Trimming stripped 6 bases from V and 10 bases from J, with 24 bases between. The CDR3 length is 14 residues. The CDR3 bases are TGTGCCTGTACTTCGGGGACATCGGTACGGGGAGCTTTCTTT. As protein: CACTSGTSVRGAFF. Full variable domain (outside the CDR3, taken from reference TRBV30 and TRBJ1-1): SQTIHQWPATLVQPVGSPLSLECTVEGTSNPNLYWYRQAAGRGLQLLFYSVGIGQISSEVPQNLSASRPQDRQFILSSKKLLLSDSGFYLCACTSGTSVRGAFFGQGTRLTVV.

This clone has just a few counts. This chain connects TRBV12-3 or TRBV12-4 to TRBJ1-1, with TRBD1 as a possible D gene (5 bases). V gave up 8 bases and J gave up 13 bases, with 20 bases separating them. The CDR3 covers 12 residues. CDR3 coding DNA: TGTGCCAGCGGGGTACAGGATTCCCTAGGTTTCTTT. This translates into CASGVQDSLGFF.

V usage is TRBV4-2 and J usage is TRBJ2-7; weak D call: TRBD1 (6 bases). The CDR3 is 14 amino acids. The V end was cut by 6 bases, the J end by 6 bases, with 18 bases between. The germline gives CDR1 LGHNA, CDR2 YNFKEQ. CDR3 sequence (DNA): TGTGCCAGCAGTGAACAGGGTAAAGGGAGCGAGCAGTACTTC. It is translated as CASSEQGKGSEQYF.

The V and J genes are TRBV5-1 and TRBJ2-7; TRBD1 agrees at 9 bases. V lost 3 bases, J lost 5 bases, and 9 bases stayed unmatched. The germline CDR1 and CDR2 sequences are SGHRS and YFSETQ. There are 15 residues in the CDR3. Written as DNA, the CDR3 is TGCGCCAGCAGCTCAGACGGGACAGGGCGGGACGAGCAGTACTTC. As protein: CASSSDGTGRDEQYF.

The V and J genes are TRBV4-2 and TRBJ1-5; 9 positions match TRBD1. In germline, CDR1 is LGHNA, CDR2 YNFKEQ. The CDR3 contains 19 residues. Losses at the gene ends were 0 bases for V and 2 bases for J; bases not matched to a gene: 11. The CDR3 region is CASSQDATGGASGNQPQHF. The CDR3 DNA sequence: TGTGCCAGCAGCCAAGATGCCACAGGGGGCGCGAGTGGCAATCAGCCCCAGCATTTT.

The chain combines TRBV6-5 with TRBJ2-1; D gene ambiguous. The V gene lost 4 bases and the J gene lost 3 bases, with 13 bases spanning the gap. CDR1 and CDR2 from the germline V gene are MNHEY and SVGAGI. The CDR3 totals 15 residues. CDR3 sequence reads: CASSLRRVYYNEQFF. In DNA, the CDR3 is TGTGCCAGCAGTTTACGTAGAGTATACTACAATGAGCAGTTCTTC.

V and J are TRBV19 and TRBJ2-7; D is possibly TRBD1 (7 bases). Germline V gene lookup returns CDR1 LNHDA and CDR2 SQIVND (reference sequence). This CDR3 has 15 residues. Trimming cost V 2 bases and J 6 bases, with 17 bases left between them. The CDR3, as DNA: TGTGCCAGTAGTATAAATGGAGGGGGCGGGTCCGAGCAGTACTTC. Protein: CASSINGGGGSEQYF.

Comments on this clone: This CDR3 is also generated by other DNA sequences in the sample. The chain carries TRBV5-1 and TRBJ2-1, with D perhaps matching TRBD1 (5 bases). Trimming pared 0 bases from V and 2 bases from J, leaving 6 bases between. In germline, CDR1 is SGHRS, CDR2 YFSETQ. This CDR3 region has 14 residues. Here the CDR3 reads CASSLGQPYNEQFF. The DNA of the CDR3 is TGCGCCAGCAGCTTGGGACAGCCCTACAATGAGCAGTTCTTC.

The sample holds one count of this clone. V and J are TRBV6-5 and TRBJ2-5; 8 positions agree with TRBD2. This CDR3 region has 15 residues. CDR1 MNHEY and CDR2 SVGAGI come from the germline V gene. V gave up 6 bases and J gave up 4 bases; unmatched junction bases: 10. The CDR3 DNA is TGTGCCAGCAGCACCCCCAGACTAGCGCGAGAGACCCAGTACTTC. It translates to CASSTPRLARETQYF.

The chain links TRBV27 to TRBJ1-6; 7 nucleotides line up with TRBD1. The germline V gene encodes CDR1 MNHEY and CDR2 SMNVEV (reference sequence). This CDR3 contains 15 residues. J gave up 8 bases and V 5 bases, and 9 bases lay outside the gene matches. The CDR3 DNA is TGTGCCAGCAGTAGATACAGGGGTTCGGATTCACCCCTCCACTTT. As protein: CASSRYRGSDSPLHF.

This rearrangement joins TRBV5-1 to TRBJ1-2; D gene unclear. The CDR3 length is 14 residues. The V and J ends lost 2 bases and 0 bases respectively, with 8 bases between them. Germline CDR1 is SGHRS and CDR2 is YFSETQ. CDR3 protein: CASSFSYTNYGYTF. Here the CDR3 DNA reads TGCGCCAGCAGCTTTAGCTACACTAACTATGGCTACACCTTC. Supplemented by reference TRBV5-1 and TRBJ1-2, the full variable domain reads KAGVTQTPRYLIKTRGQQVTLSCSPISGHRSVSWYQQTPGQGLQFLFEYFSETQRNKGNFPGRFSGRQFSNSRSEMNVSTLELGDSALYLCASSFSYTNYGYTFGSGTRLTVV.